This T cell receptor beta chain originates from a study of T-cell reconstitution after alpha-beta-depleted transplantation in children. The TCRbeta library incorporated unique molecular identifiers. TCRdb re-called the PCR reads with MiXCR, one entry per CDR3 protein. The sample lists 440,000 or so distinct CDR3 sequences; under 13% were seen once. The sample holds a few counts of this clonotype. Trimming took off 9 bases at V and 1 base at J, with 9 bases between the two ends. Germline-derived CDR1 and CDR2 are MNHEY and SVGAGI. This CDR3 has 12 amino acids. This clonotype was sampled from a human donor who donated a stem cell graft to a child with acute myeloid leukemia. V usage is TRBV6-5 and J usage is TRBJ1-1; D gene uncertain. The specimen was PBMCs from the stem cell graft donor, collected from the stem cell graft. The CDR3 DNA reads as TGTGCCAGTGCCCCGGGGAACACTGAAGCTTTCTTT. Translated: CASAPGNTEAFF.